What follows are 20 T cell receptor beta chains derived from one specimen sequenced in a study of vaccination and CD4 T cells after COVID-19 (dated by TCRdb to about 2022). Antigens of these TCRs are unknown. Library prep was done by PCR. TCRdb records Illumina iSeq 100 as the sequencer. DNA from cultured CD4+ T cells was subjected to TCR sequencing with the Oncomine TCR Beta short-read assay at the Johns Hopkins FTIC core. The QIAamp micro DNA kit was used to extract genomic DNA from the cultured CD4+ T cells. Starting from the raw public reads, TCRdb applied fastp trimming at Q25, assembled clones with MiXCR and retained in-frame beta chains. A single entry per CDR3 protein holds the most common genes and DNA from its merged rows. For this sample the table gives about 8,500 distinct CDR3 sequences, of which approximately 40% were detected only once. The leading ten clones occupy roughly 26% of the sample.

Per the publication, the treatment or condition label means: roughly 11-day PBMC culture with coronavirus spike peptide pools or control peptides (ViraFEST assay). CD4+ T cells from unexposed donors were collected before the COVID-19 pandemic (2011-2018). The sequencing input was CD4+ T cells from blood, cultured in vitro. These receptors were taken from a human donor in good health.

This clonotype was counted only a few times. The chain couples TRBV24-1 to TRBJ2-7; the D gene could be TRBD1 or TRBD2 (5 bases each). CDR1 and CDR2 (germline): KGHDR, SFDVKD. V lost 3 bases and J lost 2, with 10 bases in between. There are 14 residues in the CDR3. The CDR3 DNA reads TGTGCCACCAGTGATCCGCAGGGAGCCTACGAGCAGTACTTC. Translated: CATSDPQGAYEQYF.

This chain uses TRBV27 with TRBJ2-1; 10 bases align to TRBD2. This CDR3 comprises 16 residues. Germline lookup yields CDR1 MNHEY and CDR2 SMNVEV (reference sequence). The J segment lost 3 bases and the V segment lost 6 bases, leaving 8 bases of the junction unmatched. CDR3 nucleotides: TGTGCCAGCAGAGCAGCGGGAGGGCCAGGCTACAATGAGCAGTTCTTC. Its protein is CASRAAGGPGYNEQFF.

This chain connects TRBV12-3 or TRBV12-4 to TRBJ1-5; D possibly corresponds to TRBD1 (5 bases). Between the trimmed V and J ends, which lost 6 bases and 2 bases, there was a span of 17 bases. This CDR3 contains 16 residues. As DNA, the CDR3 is TGTGCCAGCAGCCTCCGGGACGGGTTCGGCAATCAGCCCCAGCATTTT. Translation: CASSLRDGFGNQPQHF.

The CDR3 sequence: CASSLEQKNQPQHF. CDR3 nucleotides: TGTGCCAGCAGCTTAGAACAGAAAAATCAGCCCCAGCATTTT. This chain links TRBV7-9 with TRBJ1-5; D not resolved. V was trimmed by 1 base and J by 4 bases, leaving 8 bases between them. The CDR3 length is 14 residues. Germline V gives CDR1 SEHNR, CDR2 FQNEAQ (reference sequence).

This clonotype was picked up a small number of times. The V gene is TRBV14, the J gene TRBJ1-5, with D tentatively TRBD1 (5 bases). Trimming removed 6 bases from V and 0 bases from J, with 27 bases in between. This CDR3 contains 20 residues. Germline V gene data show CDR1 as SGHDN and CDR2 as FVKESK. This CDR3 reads CASRDTVGDCLRYSNQPQHF. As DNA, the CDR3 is TGTGCCAGCAGAGATACAGTAGGGGATTGTCTAAGATATAGCAATCAGCCCCAGCATTTT.

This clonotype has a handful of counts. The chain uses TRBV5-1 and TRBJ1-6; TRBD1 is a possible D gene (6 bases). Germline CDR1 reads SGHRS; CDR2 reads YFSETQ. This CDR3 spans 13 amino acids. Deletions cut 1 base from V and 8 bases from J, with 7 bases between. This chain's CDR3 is CASSLPGDSPLHF. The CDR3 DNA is TGCGCCAGCAGCTTGCCAGGGGATTCACCCCTCCACTTT.

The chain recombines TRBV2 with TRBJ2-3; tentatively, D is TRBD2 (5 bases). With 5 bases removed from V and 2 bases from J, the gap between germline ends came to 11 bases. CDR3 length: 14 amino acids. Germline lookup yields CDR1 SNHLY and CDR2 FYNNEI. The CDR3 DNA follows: TGTGCCAGCAGTTCAAACCGGGACACAGATACGCAGTATTTT. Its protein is CASSSNRDTDTQYF.

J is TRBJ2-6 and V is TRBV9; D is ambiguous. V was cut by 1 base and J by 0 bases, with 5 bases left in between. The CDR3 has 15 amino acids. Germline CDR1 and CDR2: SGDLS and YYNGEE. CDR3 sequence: CASSVSLSGANVLTF. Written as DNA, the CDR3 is TGTGCCAGCAGCGTATCTCTCTCTGGGGCCAACGTCCTGACTTTC.

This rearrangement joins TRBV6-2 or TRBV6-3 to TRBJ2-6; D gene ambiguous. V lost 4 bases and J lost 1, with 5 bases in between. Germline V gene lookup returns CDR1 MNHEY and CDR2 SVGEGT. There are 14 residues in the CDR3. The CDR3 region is CASSLRSGANVLTF. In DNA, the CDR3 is TGTGCCAGCAGTTTAAGGTCTGGGGCCAACGTCCTGACTTTC.

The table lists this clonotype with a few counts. The CDR3 region has the DNA TGTGCCAGCAGTGGACCTAAGGCTAGCGGGGCCTCCTACAATGAGCAGTTCTTC. It codes for CASSGPKASGASYNEQFF. This chain joins TRBV6-1 and TRBJ2-1, with TRBD2 matching 9 bases. CDR1 is MNHNS, CDR2 SASEGT, per germline. Trimming at V came to 4 bases and at J to 0 bases, leaving 10 bases not matched to a gene. The CDR3 has 18 residues.

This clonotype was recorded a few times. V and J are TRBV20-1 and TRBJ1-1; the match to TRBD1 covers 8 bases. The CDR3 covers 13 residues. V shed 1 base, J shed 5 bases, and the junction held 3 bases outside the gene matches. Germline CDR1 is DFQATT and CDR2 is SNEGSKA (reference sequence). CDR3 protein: CSARVRGRTEAFF. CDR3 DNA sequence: TGCAGTGCTAGAGTCAGGGGGCGTACTGAAGCTTTCTTT.

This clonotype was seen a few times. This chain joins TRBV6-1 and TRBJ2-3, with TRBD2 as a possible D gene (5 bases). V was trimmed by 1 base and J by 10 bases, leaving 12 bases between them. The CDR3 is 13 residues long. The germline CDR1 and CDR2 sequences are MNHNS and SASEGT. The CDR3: CASSEGAAGPQYF. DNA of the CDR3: TGTGCCAGCAGTGAAGGGGCGGCGGGTCCGCAGTATTTT.

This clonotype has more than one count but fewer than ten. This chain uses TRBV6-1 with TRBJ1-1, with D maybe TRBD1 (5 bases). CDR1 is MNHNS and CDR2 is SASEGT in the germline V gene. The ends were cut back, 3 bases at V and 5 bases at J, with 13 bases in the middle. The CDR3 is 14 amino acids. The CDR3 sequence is CASSEATAGTEAFF. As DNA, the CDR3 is TGTGCCAGCAGTGAGGCGACCGCAGGGACTGAAGCTTTCTTT.

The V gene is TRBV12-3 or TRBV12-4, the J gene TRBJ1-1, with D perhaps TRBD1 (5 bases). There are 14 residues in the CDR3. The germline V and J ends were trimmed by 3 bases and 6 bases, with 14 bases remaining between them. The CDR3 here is CASSLIQGGPEAFF. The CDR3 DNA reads TGTGCCAGCAGTTTGATCCAGGGTGGCCCTGAAGCTTTCTTT.

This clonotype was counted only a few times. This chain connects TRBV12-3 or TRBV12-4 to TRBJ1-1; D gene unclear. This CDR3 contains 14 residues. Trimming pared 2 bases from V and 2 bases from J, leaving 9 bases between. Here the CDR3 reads CASSLFGDNTEAFF. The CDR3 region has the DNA TGTGCCAGCAGTTTATTTGGGGATAACACTGAAGCTTTCTTT.

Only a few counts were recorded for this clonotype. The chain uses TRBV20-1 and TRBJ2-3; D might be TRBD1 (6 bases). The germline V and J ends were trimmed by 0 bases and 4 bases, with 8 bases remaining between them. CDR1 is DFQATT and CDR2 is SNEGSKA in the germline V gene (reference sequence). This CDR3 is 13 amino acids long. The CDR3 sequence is CSARDTGSDTQYF. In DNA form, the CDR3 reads TGCAGTGCTAGAGATACAGGGTCAGATACGCAGTATTTT.

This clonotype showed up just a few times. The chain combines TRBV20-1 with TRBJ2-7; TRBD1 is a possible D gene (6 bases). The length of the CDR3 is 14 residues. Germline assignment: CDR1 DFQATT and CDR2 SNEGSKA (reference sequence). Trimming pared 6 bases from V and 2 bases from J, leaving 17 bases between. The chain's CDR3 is CSAPAYRVPYEQYF. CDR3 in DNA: TGCAGTGCCCCCGCCTACAGGGTTCCCTACGAGCAGTACTTC.

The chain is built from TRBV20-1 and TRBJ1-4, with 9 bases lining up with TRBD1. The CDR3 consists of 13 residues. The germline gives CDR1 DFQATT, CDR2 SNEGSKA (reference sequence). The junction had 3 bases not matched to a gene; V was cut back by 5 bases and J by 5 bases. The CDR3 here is CSARTGENEKLFF. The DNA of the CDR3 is TGCAGTGCTCGGACAGGGGAAAATGAAAAACTGTTTTTT.

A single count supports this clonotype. CDR3 in amino acids: CSARDPLAGGSYEQYF. For the CDR3, the DNA is TGCAGTGCTAGAGATCCCCTAGCGGGAGGTTCCTACGAGCAGTACTTC. The V call is TRBV20-1, the J call TRBJ2-7, with 11 positions matching TRBD2. Germline CDR1 is DFQATT and CDR2 is SNEGSKA (reference sequence). V shed 0 bases and J 1 base; nucleotides not matched to a gene: 5. The CDR3 is 16 amino acids.

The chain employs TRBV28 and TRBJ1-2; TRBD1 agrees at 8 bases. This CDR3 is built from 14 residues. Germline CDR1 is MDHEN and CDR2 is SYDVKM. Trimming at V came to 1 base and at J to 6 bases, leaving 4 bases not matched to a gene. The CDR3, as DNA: TGTGCCAGCAGTTTATCCCCAGGGGGCCATGGCTACACCTTC. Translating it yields CASSLSPGGHGYTF.